These 9 T cell receptor beta chains originate from one sample sequenced in a study of CD8 T cells in Susac syndrome. An amount of RNA that ranged from roughly 0.5 to 1 ug was reverse transcribed with random hexamers. TCRdb independently ran MiXCR on the immunoSEQ multiplex PCR reads; one entry per CDR3 protein. The table lists hundreds of thousands of distinct CDR3 sequences, 95% of them singletons, with just over 0.08% in the top ten. Sequenced input: CD4+ T cells from PBMCs. These receptors all come from a human donor with multiple sclerosis.

This sequence joins TRBV30 and TRBJ2-3; tentatively, D is TRBD1 (5 bases). The germline CDR1 and CDR2 sequences are GTSNPN and SVGIG (reference sequence). Between the trimmed V and J ends, which lost 8 bases and 10 bases, there was a span of 16 bases. There are 11 residues in the CDR3. The chain's CDR3 is CATSQGQAQYF. For the CDR3, the DNA is TGTGCCACCAGCCAGGGCCAGGCGCAGTATTTT.

This chain connects TRBV4-2 to TRBJ2-1; no firm D call. The CDR3 length is 16 residues. CDR1 is LGHNA, CDR2 YNFKEQ, per germline. Trimming shortened V by 4 bases and J by 0 bases, and 13 bases separated the two germline ends. The DNA for the CDR3 is TGTGCCAGCAGCCCTTCTCTCGGTCTCTCCTACAATGAGCAGTTCTTC. It translates to CASSPSLGLSYNEQFF.

This rearrangement joins TRBV2 to TRBJ1-6; D possibly corresponds to TRBD1 (5 bases). V lost 4 bases and J lost 6, with 10 bases in between. Germline CDR1 reads SNHLY; CDR2 reads FYNNEI. The CDR3 has 14 residues. CDR3 bases: TGTGCCAGCAGTGTCCAGGGCGGTAATTCACCCCTCCACTTT. Amino acid sequence: CASSVQGGNSPLHF.

The V gene is TRBV12-5, the J gene TRBJ2-4; D may be TRBD2 (5 bases). The CDR3 length is 14 residues. V lost 6 bases, J lost 0 bases, and 9 bases lay in between. From germline, CDR1 is LGHNT and CDR2 FRNRAP. The CDR3 DNA is TGTGCTAGTGGGCTTGGACTAGCCAAAAACATTCAGTACTTC. This sequence encodes CASGLGLAKNIQYF.

The gene calls are TRBV9 and TRBJ2-3; D is ambiguous. The V end was cut by 6 bases, the J end by 1 base, with 15 bases between. Per the germline V gene, CDR1 is SGDLS and CDR2 is YYNGEE. The CDR3 has 15 amino acids. The CDR3 nucleotides are TGTGCCAGCACCCTAGGGCCCGTCGGCACAGATACGCAGTATTTT. It is translated as CASTLGPVGTDTQYF.

This rearrangement joins TRBV10-2 to TRBJ1-6, with D possibly TRBD1 on 6 matching bases. The germline V gene encodes CDR1 WSHSY and CDR2 SAAADI. This CDR3 region has 13 residues. Trimming left V 5 bases short and J 8 bases short, with 10 bases between. CDR3 sequence (DNA): TGCGCCAGCAGTCAACACAGGGATTCACCCCTCCACTTT. Translating it yields CASSQHRDSPLHF.

The chain uses TRBV24-1 and TRBJ2-3, with a tentative D call TRBD2 (5 bases). The CDR3 totals 14 residues. Germline CDR1 KGHDR, CDR2 SFDVKD. V was shortened by 2 bases and J by 3 bases, with 8 bases between the two germline ends. The CDR3 here is CATSDSRGTDTQYF. For the CDR3, the DNA is TGTGCCACCAGTGATTCGAGAGGGACAGATACGCAGTATTTT.

The V gene is TRBV20-1, the J gene TRBJ2-3; possibly TRBD2 for D (5 bases). CDR1 is DFQATT, CDR2 SNEGSKA, per germline (reference sequence). Between the trimmed V and J ends, which lost 0 bases and 10 bases, there was a span of 14 bases. The CDR3 is 13 residues long. Here the CDR3 reads CSARDSVRGSQYF. Written as DNA, the CDR3 is TGCAGTGCTAGAGATAGTGTCCGGGGATCGCAGTATTTT.

The V and J genes are TRBV20-1 and TRBJ2-3; D call uncertain. CDR3 length: 12 amino acids. CDR1 and CDR2 from the germline V gene are DFQATT and SNEGSKA (reference sequence). The CDR3 bases are TGCAGCGTAAAGACCAGCACAGATACGCAGTATTTT. It is translated as CSVKTSTDTQYF.